A single sample is the source of the 15 T cell receptor beta chains below, sequenced in a study of T cell changes during pregnancy in multiple sclerosis. Data came from immunoSEQ multiplex PCR; TCRdb stores just in-frame clones and leaves some out. Counted here are fewer than 70,000 clones, 85% to 95% occurring once; the ten biggest clones make up about 3.2%. Sequenced material: CD8+ T cells from peripheral blood mononuclear cells, taken in the third trimester of pregnancy. Source of these receptors: a female donor with multiple sclerosis, enrolled in a pregnancy study.

The J gene is TRBJ2-5, the V gene TRBV6-5; D is uncertain. From germline, CDR1 is MNHEY and CDR2 SVGAGI. CDR3 length: 14 amino acids. V lost 5 bases and J lost 5, with 15 bases in between. CDR3 sequence: CASSPDLGLETQYF. CDR3 coding DNA: TGTGCCAGCAGTCCAGATCTAGGTCTGGAGACCCAGTACTTC.

This clone was counted a single time. The CDR3 region is CASSIQGAREQYF. The CDR3 region has the DNA TGTGCCAGCAGTATCCAGGGGGCGCGGGAGCAGTACTTC. This sequence joins TRBV27 and TRBJ2-7, with 8 bases lining up with TRBD1. Germline V gene lookup returns CDR1 MNHEY and CDR2 SMNVEV (reference sequence). This CDR3 spans 13 amino acids. V shed 5 bases, J shed 7 bases, and the junction held 7 bases outside the gene matches.

This clone was recorded once. The rearrangement joins TRBV6-6 to TRBJ1-2, with 7 nucleotides matching TRBD1. V was clipped by 2 bases and J by 7 bases; unmatched bases: 10. Germline assignment: CDR1 MNHNY and CDR2 SVGAGI (reference sequence). This CDR3 comprises 15 residues. The CDR3 loop is CASSYRDRSGSGYTF. The CDR3 region has the DNA TGTGCCAGCAGTTACAGGGACAGATCGGGCTCTGGCTACACCTTC.

Written as DNA, the CDR3 is TGTGCCAGCAGTTCTCCTGGATTCTGGGGGCGAAGCTCCGCAACTAATGAAAAACTGTTTTTT. Amino acids: CASSSPGFWGRSSATNEKLFF. The chain uses TRBV28 and TRBJ1-4; possible D gene TRBD1, 6 bases. The CDR3 loop spans 21 amino acids. The germline V gene encodes CDR1 MDHEN and CDR2 SYDVKM. V lost 4 bases and J 0 bases, leaving 27 bases between the germline ends.

The rearrangement joins TRBV6-1 to TRBJ1-2; D call uncertain. The V end was cut by 1 base, the J end by 5 bases, with 14 bases between. The germline V gene has CDR1 MNHNS and CDR2 SASEGT. The CDR3 has 15 residues. Here the CDR3 reads CASSEVQRTRYGYTF. As DNA, the CDR3 is TGTGCCAGCAGTGAAGTCCAGCGAACCCGTTATGGCTACACCTTC.

The V and J genes are TRBV13 and TRBJ1-3; unclear D gene. V gave up 5 bases and J gave up 8 bases, with 10 bases separating them. Germline V gene data show CDR1 as PRHDT and CDR2 as FYEKMQ (reference sequence). This CDR3 contains 12 residues. The CDR3 spells CASSHIPDTIYF. The CDR3 region has the DNA TGTGCCAGCAGCCATATCCCAGACACCATATATTTT.

CDR3 residues: CASARRFSGNTIYF. As DNA, the CDR3 is TGTGCCAGCGCTCGGAGATTCTCTGGAAACACCATATATTTT. J is TRBJ1-3 and V is TRBV7-9; D not resolved. Germline-derived CDR1 and CDR2 are SEHNR and FQNEAQ (reference sequence). The CDR3 covers 14 residues. The V end was cut by 8 bases, the J end by 0 bases, with 11 bases between. Full variable domain (missing parts from reference TRBV7-9 and TRBJ1-3): DTGVSQNPRHKITKRGQNVTFRCDPISEHNRLYWYRQTLGQGPEFLTYFQNEAQLEKSRLLSDRFSAERPKGSFSTLEIQRTEQGDSAMYLCASARRFSGNTIYFGEGSWLTVV.

The chain has TRBV4-3 and TRBJ2-7; TRBD1 aligns across 9 bases. Germline CDR1 is LGHNA and CDR2 is YSLEER. V lost 0 bases and J lost 3; bases outside the gene matches: 6. The CDR3 runs to 16 residues. CDR3: CASSQDGTGIIYEQYF. The CDR3, as DNA: TGCGCCAGCAGCCAAGATGGGACAGGGATTATCTACGAGCAGTACTTC.

This clone was seen only once. The rearrangement links TRBV4-1 to TRBJ2-2; the match to TRBD1 covers 9 bases. Germline V lookup: CDR1 MGHRA, CDR2 YSYEKL. The CDR3 length is 17 residues. Trimming removed 4 bases from V and 5 bases from J; junction bases left unmatched: 11. Here the CDR3 reads CASSLRDRVSGTGELFF. The CDR3 nucleotides read TGCGCCAGCAGCCTCCGGGACAGGGTATCGGGGACCGGGGAGCTGTTTTTT.

The rearrangement links TRBV19 to TRBJ1-1; 8 bases align to TRBD1. CDR1 and CDR2 from the germline V gene are LNHDA and SQIVND (reference sequence). This CDR3 has 13 residues. Trimming cost V 8 bases and J 3 bases; bases outside gene matches: 5. This chain's CDR3 is CASEYRGDTEAFF. Here the CDR3 DNA reads TGTGCCAGTGAATACAGGGGGGACACTGAAGCTTTCTTT. Complete variable domain (other parts from reference TRBV19 and TRBJ1-1): DGGITQSPKYLFRKEGQNVTLSCEQNLNHDAMYWYRQDPGQGLRLIYYSQIVNDFQKGDIAEGYSVSREKKESFPLTVTSAQKNPTAFYLCASEYRGDTEAFFGQGTRLTVV.

A single count supports this clone. The chain joins TRBV4-1 to TRBJ2-7; perhaps TRBD1 as D (6 bases). CDR3 length: 16 residues. Per germline, CDR1 MGHRA and CDR2 YSYEKL. Between the trimmed V and J ends, which lost 1 base and 3 bases, there was a span of 16 bases. Written as DNA, the CDR3 is TGCGCCAGCAGCCAAGCATCAGGGGACGGATACTACGAGCAGTACTTC. Translated, it gives CASSQASGDGYYEQYF.

This chain links TRBV10-1 with TRBJ2-3; possible D gene TRBD2, 6 bases. Trimming stripped 5 bases from V and 0 bases from J, with 12 bases between. The CDR3 contains 15 residues. The V gene's germline CDR1 is WNHNN and CDR2 SYGVQD (reference sequence). CDR3 residues: CASSPWAGSTDTQYF. The DNA for the CDR3 is TGCGCCAGCAGTCCGTGGGCGGGAAGCACAGATACGCAGTATTTT.

The V and J genes are TRBV4-1 and TRBJ2-7, with a tentative D call TRBD1 (5 bases). CDR3 length: 16 amino acids. Germline V CDR1 and CDR2: MGHRA, YSYEKL. Trimming removed 1 base from V and 5 bases from J, with 18 bases in between. CDR3 bases: TGCGCCAGCAGCCAAGTCGGGCCAGCCAAGGGGAACGAGCAGTACTTC. Translation: CASSQVGPAKGNEQYF.

The chain carries TRBV7-6 and TRBJ1-5; TRBD1 is a possible D gene (6 bases). The CDR3 contains 14 residues. Trimming removed 0 bases from V and 15 bases from J, with 18 bases in between. The germline gives CDR1 SGHVS, CDR2 FNYEAQ. The CDR3 loop is CASSLALGEGEWHF. The CDR3 DNA reads as TGTGCCAGCAGCTTAGCGCTAGGGGAGGGGGAGTGGCATTTT.

This chain uses TRBV28 with TRBJ1-4, with D uncertain. Germline CDR1 is MDHEN and CDR2 is SYDVKM. This CDR3 region has 13 residues. Trimming pared 1 base from V and 11 bases from J, leaving 11 bases between. For the CDR3, the DNA is TGTGCCAGCAGTTTATACCGCCACCGGAAACTGTTTTTT. Translation: CASSLYRHRKLFF.